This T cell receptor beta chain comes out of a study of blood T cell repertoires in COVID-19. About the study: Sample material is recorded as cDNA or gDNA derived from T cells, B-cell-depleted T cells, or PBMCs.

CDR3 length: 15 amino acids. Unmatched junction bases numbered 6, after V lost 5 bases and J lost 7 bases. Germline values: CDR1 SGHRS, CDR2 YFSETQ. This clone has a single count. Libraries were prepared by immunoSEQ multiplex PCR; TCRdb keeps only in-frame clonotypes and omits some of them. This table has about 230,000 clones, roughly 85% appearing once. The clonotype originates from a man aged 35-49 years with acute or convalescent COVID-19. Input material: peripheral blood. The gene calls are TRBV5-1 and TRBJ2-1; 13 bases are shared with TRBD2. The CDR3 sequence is CASRTGTSGANEQFF. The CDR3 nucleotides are TGCGCCAGCAGGACCGGGACTAGCGGGGCAAATGAGCAGTTCTTC.